A selection of T cell receptor beta chains follows, all from one sample in a study of vaccination and CD4 T cells after COVID-19. TCRdb fed the PCR reads into MiXCR, producing one record per CDR3 protein. The sample has some 19,000 distinct CDR3 sequences, 43% seen once. Their recognized antigens are unknown. Sequencing was carried out using CD4+ T cells from blood, cultured in vitro. The source of these receptors is a human donor who had recovered from COVID-19. Both conserved end residues are part of each CDR3. Fields, in order: CDR3 length, clone size, J gene, D gene, V gene, CDR3 protein, CDR3 DNA. A D gene is named only where the DNA matches it firmly. Clone size is shown for a subset of rows, as once, few, many or a class of expanded clone.

CDR3 length: 15
clone size: .
J gene: TRBJ2-7
D gene: TRBD1
V gene: TRBV11-2
CDR3 protein: CASSLDWQGAREQYF
CDR3 DNA: TGTGCCAGCAGCTTAGATTGGCAGGGGGCGCGAGAGCAGTACTTC

CDR3 length: 16
clone size: .
J gene: TRBJ1-6
D gene: TRBD1
V gene: TRBV7-9
CDR3 protein: CASSLRGGQNNSPLHF
CDR3 DNA: TGTGCCAGCAGCTTACGGGGGGGACAGAATAATTCACCCCTCCACTTT

CDR3 length: 14
clone size: few
J gene: TRBJ2-2
D gene: .
V gene: TRBV6-1
CDR3 protein: CASRQGAGTGELFF
CDR3 DNA: TGTGCCAGCAGGCAGGGCGCGGGCACCGGGGAGCTGTTTTTT

CDR3 length: 14
clone size: .
J gene: TRBJ2-5
D gene: TRBD2
V gene: TRBV7-2
CDR3 protein: CASSLGGGGETQYF
CDR3 DNA: TGTGCCAGCAGCTTAGGCGGGGGGGGAGAGACCCAGTACTTC

CDR3 length: 15
clone size: .
J gene: TRBJ2-2
D gene: .
V gene: TRBV6-1
CDR3 protein: CASTEDWSGTGELFF
CDR3 DNA: TGTGCCAGCACCGAGGACTGGTCGGGCACCGGGGAGCTGTTTTTT

CDR3 length: 15
clone size: .
J gene: TRBJ2-7
D gene: TRBD2
V gene: TRBV6-1
CDR3 protein: CASSMRGGGPYEQYF
CDR3 DNA: TGTGCCAGCAGCATGAGAGGCGGGGGGCCCTACGAGCAGTACTTC

CDR3 length: 14
clone size: .
J gene: TRBJ2-5
D gene: .
V gene: TRBV19
CDR3 protein: CASSPGPTIETQYF
CDR3 DNA: TGTGCCAGTAGCCCGGGACCCACGATAGAGACCCAGTACTTC

CDR3 length: 15
clone size: .
J gene: TRBJ2-3
D gene: .
V gene: TRBV7-9
CDR3 protein: CASSLVRPSTDTQYF
CDR3 DNA: TGTGCCAGCAGCTTAGTGCGGCCCAGCACAGATACGCAGTATTTT

CDR3 length: 15
clone size: .
J gene: TRBJ2-3
D gene: .
V gene: TRBV7-6
CDR3 protein: CASSSERGQRDTQYF
CDR3 DNA: TGTGCCAGCAGCTCTGAAAGGGGCCAGCGGGATACGCAGTATTTT

CDR3 length: 15
clone size: few
J gene: TRBJ2-5
D gene: .
V gene: TRBV20-1
CDR3 protein: CSAAGWGKIMETQYF
CDR3 DNA: TGCAGTGCAGCAGGGTGGGGGAAGATTATGGAGACCCAGTACTTC

CDR3 length: 13
clone size: few
J gene: TRBJ2-1
D gene: .
V gene: TRBV6-1
CDR3 protein: CASSRTTANEQFF
CDR3 DNA: TGTGCCAGCAGCCGGACGACGGCGAATGAGCAGTTCTTC

CDR3 length: 15
clone size: once
J gene: TRBJ2-3
D gene: .
V gene: TRBV5-4
CDR3 protein: CASSFPPKGTDTQYF
CDR3 DNA: TGTGCCAGCAGCTTTCCCCCCAAGGGAACAGATACGCAGTATTTT

CDR3 length: 12
clone size: .
J gene: TRBJ2-5
D gene: .
V gene: TRBV28
CDR3 protein: CASSFLQETQYF
CDR3 DNA: TGTGCCAGCAGTTTCTTACAAGAGACCCAGTACTTC